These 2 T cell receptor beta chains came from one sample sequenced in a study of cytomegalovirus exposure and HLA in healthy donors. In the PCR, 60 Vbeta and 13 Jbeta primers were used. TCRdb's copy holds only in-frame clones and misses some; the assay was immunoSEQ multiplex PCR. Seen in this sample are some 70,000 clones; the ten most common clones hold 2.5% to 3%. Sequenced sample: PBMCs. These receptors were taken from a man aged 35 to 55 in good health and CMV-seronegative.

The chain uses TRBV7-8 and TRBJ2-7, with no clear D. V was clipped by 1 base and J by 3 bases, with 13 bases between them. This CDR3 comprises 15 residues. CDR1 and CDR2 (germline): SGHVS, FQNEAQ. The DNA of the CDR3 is TGTGCCAGCAGCTTAGTAAGCAGGTTATTCTACGAGCAGTACTTC. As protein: CASSLVSRLFYEQYF.

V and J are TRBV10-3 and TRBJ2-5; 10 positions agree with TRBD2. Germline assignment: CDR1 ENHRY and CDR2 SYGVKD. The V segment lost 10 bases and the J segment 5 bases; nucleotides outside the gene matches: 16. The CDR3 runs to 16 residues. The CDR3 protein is CATAGGLAGDVETQYF. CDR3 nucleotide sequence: TGTGCCACCGCGGGGGGCCTAGCGGGGGATGTGGAGACCCAGTACTTC.